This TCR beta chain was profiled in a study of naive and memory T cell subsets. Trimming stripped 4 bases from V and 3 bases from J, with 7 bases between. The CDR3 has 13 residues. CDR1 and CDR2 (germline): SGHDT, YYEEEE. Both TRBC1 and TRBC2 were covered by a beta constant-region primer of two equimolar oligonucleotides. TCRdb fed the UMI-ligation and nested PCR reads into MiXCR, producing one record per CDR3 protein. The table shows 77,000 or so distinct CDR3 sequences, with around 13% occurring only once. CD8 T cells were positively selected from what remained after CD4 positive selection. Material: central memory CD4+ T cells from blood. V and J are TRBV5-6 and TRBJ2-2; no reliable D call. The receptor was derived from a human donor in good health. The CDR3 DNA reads TGTGCCAGCAGCCCAATGTACACCGGGGAGCTGTTTTTT. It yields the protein CASSPMYTGELFF.